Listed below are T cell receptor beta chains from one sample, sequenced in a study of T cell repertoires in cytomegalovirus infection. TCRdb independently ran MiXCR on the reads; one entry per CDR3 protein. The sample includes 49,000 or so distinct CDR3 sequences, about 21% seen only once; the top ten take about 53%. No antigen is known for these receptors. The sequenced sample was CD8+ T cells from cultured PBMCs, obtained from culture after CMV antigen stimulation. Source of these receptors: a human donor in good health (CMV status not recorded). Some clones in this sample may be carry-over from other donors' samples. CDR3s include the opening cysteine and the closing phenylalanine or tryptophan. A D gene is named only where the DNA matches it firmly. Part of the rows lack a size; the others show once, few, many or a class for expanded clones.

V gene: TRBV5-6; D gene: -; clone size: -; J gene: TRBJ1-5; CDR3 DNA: TGTGCCAGCAGCCCATGGACAGTTAGCAATCAGCCCCAGCATTTT; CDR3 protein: CASSPWTVSNQPQHF
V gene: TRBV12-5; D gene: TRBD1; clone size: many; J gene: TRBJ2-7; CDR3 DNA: TGTGCTAGTGGTTTAGGACAGGGGGGCGAGCAGTACTTC; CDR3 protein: CASGLGQGGEQYF
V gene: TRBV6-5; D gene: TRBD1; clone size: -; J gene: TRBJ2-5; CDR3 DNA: TGTGCCAGCAGTGCCCGCGGACAGGAAGAGACCCAGTACTTC; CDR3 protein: CASSARGQEETQYF
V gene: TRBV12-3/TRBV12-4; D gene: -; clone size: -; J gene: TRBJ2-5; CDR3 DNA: TGTGCCAGCAGTTTGGGGACCTGGGGTGGCGACCAAGAGACCCAGTACTTC; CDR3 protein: CASSLGTWGGDQETQYF
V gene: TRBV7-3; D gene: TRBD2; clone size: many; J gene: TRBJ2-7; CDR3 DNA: TGTGCCAGCAGTTTAAGCGGGGGGGCGGACGAGCAGTACTTC; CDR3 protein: CASSLSGGADEQYF
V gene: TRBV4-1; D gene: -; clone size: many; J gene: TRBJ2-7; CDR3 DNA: TGCGCCAGCAGCCAAGATGCGGGTCGGGGATACGAGCAGTACTTC; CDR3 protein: CASSQDAGRGYEQYF
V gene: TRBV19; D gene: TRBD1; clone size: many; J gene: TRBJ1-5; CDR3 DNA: TGTGCCAGTAGTTCGCCGGAGACAGGGGACTTGACCCAGCATTTT; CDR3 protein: CASSSPETGDLTQHF
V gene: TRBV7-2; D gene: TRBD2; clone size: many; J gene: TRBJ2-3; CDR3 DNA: TGTGCCAGCAGCCCCTATAGCGGGGCCCCAGATACGCAGTATTTT; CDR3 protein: CASSPYSGAPDTQYF
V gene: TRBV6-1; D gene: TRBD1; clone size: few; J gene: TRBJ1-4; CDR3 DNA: TGTGCCAGCAGTGCGGGACAGGGGACTAATGAAAAACTGTTTTTT; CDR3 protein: CASSAGQGTNEKLFF
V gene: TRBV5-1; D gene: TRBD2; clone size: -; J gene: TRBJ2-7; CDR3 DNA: TGCGCCAGCAGCTGGGGGACTAGCAGCTACGAGCAGTACTTC; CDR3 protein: CASSWGTSSYEQYF
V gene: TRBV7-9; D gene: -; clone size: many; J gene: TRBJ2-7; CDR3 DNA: TGTGCCAGCAGCTCTGGCTATACCTACGAGCAGTACTTC; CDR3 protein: CASSSGYTYEQYF
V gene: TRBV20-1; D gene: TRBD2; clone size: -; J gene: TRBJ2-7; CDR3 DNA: TGCAGTGCTGGCGGGACTAGCGACTACGAGCAGTACTTC; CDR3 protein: CSAGGTSDYEQYF
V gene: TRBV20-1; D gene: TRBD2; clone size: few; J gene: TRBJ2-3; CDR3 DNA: TGCAGTACCACTCCCACTAGCGGGAGTGATACGCAGTATTTT; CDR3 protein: CSTTPTSGSDTQYF
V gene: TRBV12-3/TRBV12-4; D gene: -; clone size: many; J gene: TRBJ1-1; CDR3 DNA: TGTGCCAGCACTCTCTCGCCCACTGAAGCTTTCTTT; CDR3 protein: CASTLSPTEAFF
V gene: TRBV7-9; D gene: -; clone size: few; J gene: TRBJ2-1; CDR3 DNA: TGTGCCAGCAGCTTAGGAGGTTGGGGATACTACAATGAGCAGTTCTTC; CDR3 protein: CASSLGGWGYYNEQFF
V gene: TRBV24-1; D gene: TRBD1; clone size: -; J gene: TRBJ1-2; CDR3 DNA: TGTGCCACCAGTGACCCAGACAGGGAATATGGCTACACCTTC; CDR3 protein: CATSDPDREYGYTF
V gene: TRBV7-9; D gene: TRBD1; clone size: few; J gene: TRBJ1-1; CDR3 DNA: TGTGCCAGCATCCATTCCGGGACAGGGGGCACTGAAGCTTTCTTT; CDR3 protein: CASIHSGTGGTEAFF
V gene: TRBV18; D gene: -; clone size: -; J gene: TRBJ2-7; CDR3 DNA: TGTGCCAGCTCACCACCGGCGTGGTCCTACGAGCAGTACTTC; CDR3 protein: CASSPPAWSYEQYF
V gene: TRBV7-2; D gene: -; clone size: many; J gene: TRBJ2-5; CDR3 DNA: TGTGCCAGCAGCCAAGATACAGAGACCCAGTACTTC; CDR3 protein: CASSQDTETQYF
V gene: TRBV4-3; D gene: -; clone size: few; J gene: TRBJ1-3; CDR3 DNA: TGCGCCAGCAGCCAGGGGAGCAGCTCTGGAAACACCATATATTTT; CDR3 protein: CASSQGSSSGNTIYF
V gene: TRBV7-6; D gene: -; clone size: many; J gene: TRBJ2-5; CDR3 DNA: TGTGCCAGCAGCTTAGGTCCAACAGAGACTTACCAAGAGACCCAGTACTTC; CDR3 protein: CASSLGPTETYQETQYF
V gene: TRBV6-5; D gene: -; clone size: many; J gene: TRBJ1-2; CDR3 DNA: TGTGCCAGCAGCCCCATGGGGGGGGCCTATGGCTACACCTTC; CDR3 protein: CASSPMGGAYGYTF
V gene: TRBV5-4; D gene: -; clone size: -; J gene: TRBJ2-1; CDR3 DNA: TGTGCCAGCAGCTTCCGGGGAGTCGATGAGCAGTTCTTC; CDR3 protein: CASSFRGVDEQFF
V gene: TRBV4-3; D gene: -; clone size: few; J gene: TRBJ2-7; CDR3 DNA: TGCGCCAGCAGCCAAGATGGCGACGTGAGCTCCTACGAGCAGTACTTC; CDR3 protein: CASSQDGDVSSYEQYF
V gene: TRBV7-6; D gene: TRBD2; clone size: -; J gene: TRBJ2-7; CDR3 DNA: TGTGCCCTTGGGGTACTAGCGGGAGGCCCGTACTTC; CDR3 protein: CALGVLAGGPYF
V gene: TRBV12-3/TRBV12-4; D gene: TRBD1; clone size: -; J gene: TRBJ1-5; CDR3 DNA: TGTGCCAGCAGGACAGGGATTAGCAATCAGCCCCAGCATTTT; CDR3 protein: CASRTGISNQPQHF
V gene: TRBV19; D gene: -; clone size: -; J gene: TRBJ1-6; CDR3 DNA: TGTGCCAGTAGTATGAGCCAGGGGAATAATTCACCCCTCCACTTT; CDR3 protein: CASSMSQGNNSPLHF